This TCR beta chain was profiled in a study of a mutant IDH1 vaccine in newly diagnosed glioma. In the study overall: Vaccination started 4-6 weeks after radiotherapy alone, or with temozolomide cycles.

This clone was picked up one time. Its specificity is unknown. Time point here: week 23, last vaccination. The vaccine gave 300 ug of a 20-mer mutant IDH1 peptide subcutaneously per dose. TCRdb's copy holds only in-frame clones and misses some; the assay was immunoSEQ multiplex PCR. The top ten hold around 2.6% of the sample, which has some 30,000 clones, roughly 88% seen once. In germline, CDR1 is SGHVS, CDR2 FQNEAQ. The CDR3 spans 16 residues. V was clipped by 1 base and J by 6 bases; unmatched bases: 10. This clonotype originated in a middle-aged man with glioma. The chain is built from TRBV7-8 and TRBJ2-5, with TRBD1 matching over 8 bases. The specimen comprised PBMCs, sampled from a glioma patient whose treatment included an IDH1 peptide vaccine. CDR3: CASSLVGGQGRKTQYF. DNA of the CDR3: TGTGCCAGCAGCTTAGTCGGAGGACAGGGTAGAAAGACCCAGTACTTC. Together with reference TRBV7-8 and TRBJ2-5, the CDR3 gives the full variable domain: GAGVSQSPRYKVAKRGQDVALRCDPISGHVSLFWYQQALGQGPEFLTYFQNEAQLDKSGLPSDRFFAERPEGSVSTLKIQRTQQEDSAVYLCASSLVGGQGRKTQYFGPGTRLLVL.